This is a list of T cell receptor beta chains from one sample in a study of blood T cell repertoires in COVID-19. Sequencing was performed with immunoSEQ multiplex PCR; in TCRdb, only in-frame clones are kept and a portion is missing. The sample lists approximately 220,000 clones, approximately 83% occurring once. Input material: PBMCs or T cells enriched from blood (not recorded which). The receptors were sampled from a woman aged 40 to 50 with acute COVID-19. CDR3s include the opening cysteine and the closing phenylalanine or tryptophan. Fields, in order: V gene, clone size, J gene, D gene, CDR3 DNA, CDR3 protein. The D gene is left open where the match is weak. The size entry is marked missing in some rows and otherwise reads once, few, many or a size class.

>TRBV28|-|TRBJ1-2|-
TGTGCCAGCAGTTTAGTAGCCACCATCTATGGCTACACCTTC
CASSLVATIYGYTF
>TRBV27|-|TRBJ1-6|-
TGTGCCAGCAGCCTCACCACAGGGTGGGATTCACCCCTCCACTTT
CASSLTTGWDSPLHF
>TRBV7-8|-|TRBJ2-1|TRBD1
TGTGCCAACTCCCGGACAGGGGACGTTCGAAATGAGCAGTTCTTC
CANSRTGDVRNEQFF
>TRBV2|-|TRBJ1-3|-
TGTGCCAGCATTTCAGGTTTCTCTGGAAACACCATATATTTT
CASISGFSGNTIYF
>TRBV6-4|-|TRBJ2-3|TRBD1
TGTGCCAGCAGTTCCCAAGGGGGCAAAGCAGATACGCAGTATTTT
CASSSQGGKADTQYF
>TRBV7-3|-|TRBJ2-1|TRBD2
TGTGCCAGCAGCTACGACGGGACTAGCGGGAGAAATGAGCAGTTCTTC
CASSYDGTSGRNEQFF
>TRBV11-2|-|TRBJ1-4|-
TGTGCCAGCGCTGCGGGGACCCTTAATGAAAAACTGTTTTTT
CASAAGTLNEKLFF
>TRBV7-2|-|TRBJ2-1|TRBD2
TGTGCCAGCAGCTTAATGGGAGCGGGAGTGGGGAATGAGCAGTTCTTC
CASSLMGAGVGNEQFF
>TRBV28|-|TRBJ1-3|-
TGTGCCAGCAGCCCAGGGACTACTGGAAACACCATATATTTT
CASSPGTTGNTIYF
>TRBV7-9|few|TRBJ1-6|-
TGTGCCAGCAGCTTAGCCCAGGACGGCAGGGCCAGGTATAATTCACCCCTCCACTTT
CASSLAQDGRARYNSPLHF
>TRBV7-2|-|TRBJ2-1|-
TGTGCCAGCACCCTAGTAGGCAATGAGCAGTTCTTC
CASTLVGNEQFF
>TRBV12-3/TRBV12-4|-|TRBJ1-5|-
TGTGCCAGCAGTTTGAGAGGTTATCAGCCCCAGCATTTT
CASSLRGYQPQHF
>TRBV5-1|-|TRBJ1-3|TRBD1
TGCGCCAGCAGCGTACCCCGGACAGGGCGAAACACCATATATTTT
CASSVPRTGRNTIYF
>TRBV7-2|-|TRBJ2-5|-
TGTGCCAGCAGCTTAGCGACCATCTTCGGGGAGACCCAGTACTTC
CASSLATIFGETQYF
>TRBV5-1|once|TRBJ2-7|-
TGCGCCAGCAGCTTGGTGATGGGAGACGAGCAGTACTTC
CASSLVMGDEQYF
>TRBV7-6|-|TRBJ2-1|TRBD1
TGTGCCAGCAGCTTAGCGTTGGACAGGGGGTTTGAAAGTGAGCAGTTCTTC
CASSLALDRGFESEQFF
>TRBV2|once|TRBJ2-7|TRBD2
TGTGCCAGCCTAGCGGGAGTCTACGAGCAGTACTTC
CASLAGVYEQYF
>TRBV5-4|-|TRBJ2-2|-
TGTGCCAGCAGCTTGGGGGTAGCCAGCACCGGGGAGCTGTTTTTT
CASSLGVASTGELFF
>TRBV2|-|TRBJ1-5|TRBD1
TGTGCCAGCACCGGGACAGGGGCGCAGGGACAGCCCCAGCATTTT
CASTGTGAQGQPQHF
>TRBV2|-|TRBJ2-7|TRBD1
TGTGCCAGCAGTAGGCCCCGCCAGGGGGTTGCACGGCAGTACTTC
CASSRPRQGVARQYF
>TRBV28|-|TRBJ1-5|-
TGTGCCAGCAGTTTTTCGAGACGAGGGAGCAATCAGCCCCAGCATTTT
CASSFSRRGSNQPQHF
>TRBV27|-|TRBJ1-1|-
TGTGCCAGCAGTGGAGGGGTCAACACTGAAGCTTTCTTT
CASSGGVNTEAFF
>TRBV14|-|TRBJ2-3|TRBD2
TGTGCCAGCAGCCCGCTGACTAGCGGTATCATGGATACGCAGTATTTT
CASSPLTSGIMDTQYF
>TRBV2|-|TRBJ2-7|-
TGTGCCAGCAGTGTAACTTTTTCCTACGAGCAGTACTTC
CASSVTFSYEQYF
>TRBV5-4|-|TRBJ2-7|TRBD1
TGTGCCAGCAGCTTGGCCTTCGCCCCTGGACAGGGAAGCTTC
CASSLAFAPGQGSF
>TRBV15|once|TRBJ2-7|TRBD2
TGTGCCACCAGCAGAGATATGGCTAGCGGCTACGAGCAGTACTTC
CATSRDMASGYEQYF
>TRBV7-9|once|TRBJ2-1|TRBD1
TGTGCCTCCCAGGGGGCAAATGAGCAGTTCTTC
CASQGANEQFF
>TRBV4-1|-|TRBJ1-2|-
TGCGCCAGCAGCCAAGAACCCAAGACCCGGCGGGATGGCTACACCTTC
CASSQEPKTRRDGYTF
>TRBV12-3/TRBV12-4|few|TRBJ1-6|-
TGTGCCAGCAGTCTTGGAGGTTCACCCCTCCACTTT
CASSLGGSPLHF
>TRBV5-1|-|TRBJ2-1|TRBD2
TGCGCCAGCAGCGCCATTCTAGCGGGAGGGTACAGGGAGCAGTTCTTC
CASSAILAGGYREQFF
>TRBV7-6|few|TRBJ2-3|-
TGTGCCAGCAGCTTAGCGCGCGGGACAGATACGCAGTATTTT
CASSLARGTDTQYF
>TRBV5-4|few|TRBJ2-1|-
TGTGCCAGCAGCTTCGACAGAAGCTCCTACAATGAGCAGTTCTTC
CASSFDRSSYNEQFF
>TRBV28|-|TRBJ2-7|TRBD1
TGTGCCACCCAGGGGGCAGTGGGGGAGCAGTACTTC
CATQGAVGEQYF
>TRBV28|-|TRBJ2-6|TRBD1
TGTGCCAGCAGTTCGGGACAGGGGGCGCAAGGGGCCAACGTCCTGACTTTC
CASSSGQGAQGANVLTF
>TRBV28|few|TRBJ1-5|-
TGTGCCAGCACCCACGGGGAGAGCAATCAGCCCCAGCATTTT
CASTHGESNQPQHF
>TRBV2|-|TRBJ2-1|-
TGTGCCAGCACAGACAGAGAGCAGTTCTTC
CASTDREQFF
>TRBV7-8|-|TRBJ1-6|-
TGTGCCAGCAGCCGAAGAGGCAATTCACCCCTCCACTTT
CASSRRGNSPLHF
>TRBV18|-|TRBJ2-7|-
TGTGCCAGCTCACCATTATTACAGGGAACCGGAGAGCAGTACTTC
CASSPLLQGTGEQYF
>TRBV11-2|-|TRBJ2-2|-
TGTGCCAGCAGCTTAGATTATTCGAACACCGGGGAGCTGTTTTTT
CASSLDYSNTGELFF
>TRBV5-1|-|TRBJ2-1|-
TGCGCCAGCAGCCCGCACAATGAGGAAGCGCGAGGGGAGCAGTTCTTC
CASSPHNEEARGEQFF
>TRBV2|-|TRBJ2-2|TRBD1
TGTGCCAGCAGTGTACAGGGGGCTTCCGGGGAGCTGTTTTTT
CASSVQGASGELFF
>TRBV7-6|-|TRBJ2-1|TRBD1
TGTGCCAGCAGCTTTAAAACCGAAATCTCGGGACAGGACAATGAGCAGTTCTTC
CASSFKTEISGQDNEQFF
>TRBV7-6|few|TRBJ2-7|-
TGTGCCAGCAGCGCAATGACTCACTCGGGGGAGCAGTACTTC
CASSAMTHSGEQYF
>TRBV2|once|TRBJ2-1|-
TGTGCCATGCCGGGCTCCTACAATGAGCAGTTCTTC
CAMPGSYNEQFF
>TRBV6-1|-|TRBJ1-6|TRBD1
TGTGCCAGCAGTGAAATGGGGACAGCGAATTCACCCCTCCACTTT
CASSEMGTANSPLHF
>TRBV6-1|few|TRBJ1-5|-
TGTGCCAGCAGTGAACCCTTCGGGGGAGGCAGCAATCAGCCCCAGCATTTT
CASSEPFGGGSNQPQHF
>TRBV2|-|TRBJ2-2|-
TGTGCCAGCAGCCGGACAACGAACACCGGGGAGCTGTTTTTT
CASSRTTNTGELFF
>TRBV2|-|TRBJ1-5|-
TGTGCCAGCAGCGACCCGGGAGAGCAGCCCCAGCATTTT
CASSDPGEQPQHF
>TRBV27|once|TRBJ1-1|TRBD1
TGTGCCAGCCGGACAGGCCCATCGAGCACTGAAGCTTTCTTT
CASRTGPSSTEAFF
>TRBV27|-|TRBJ2-1|TRBD2
TGTGCCAGCAGTACGTTAGCGGGAGCCCTTTTGGGTGAGCAGTTCTTC
CASSTLAGALLGEQFF
>TRBV7-8|-|TRBJ2-7|-
TGTGCCAGCAGACGAGGGATCGGAGGCTCCTACGAGCAGTACTTC
CASRRGIGGSYEQYF